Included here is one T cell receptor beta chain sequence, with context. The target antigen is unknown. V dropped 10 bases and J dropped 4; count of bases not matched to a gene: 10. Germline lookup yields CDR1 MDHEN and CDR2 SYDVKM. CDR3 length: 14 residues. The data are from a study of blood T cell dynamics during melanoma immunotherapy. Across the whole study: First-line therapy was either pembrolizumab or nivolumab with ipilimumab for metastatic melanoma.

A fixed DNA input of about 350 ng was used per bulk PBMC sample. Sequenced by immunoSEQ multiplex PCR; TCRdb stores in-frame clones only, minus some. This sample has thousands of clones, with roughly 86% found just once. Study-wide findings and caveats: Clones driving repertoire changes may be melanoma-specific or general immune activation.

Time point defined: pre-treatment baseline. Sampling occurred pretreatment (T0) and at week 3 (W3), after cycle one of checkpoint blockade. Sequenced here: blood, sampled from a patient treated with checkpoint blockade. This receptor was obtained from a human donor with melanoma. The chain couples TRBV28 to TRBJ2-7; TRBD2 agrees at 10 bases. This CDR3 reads CATHKASGSYEQYF. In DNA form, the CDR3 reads TGTGCCACCCACAAGGCTAGCGGGAGTTACGAGCAGTACTTC.